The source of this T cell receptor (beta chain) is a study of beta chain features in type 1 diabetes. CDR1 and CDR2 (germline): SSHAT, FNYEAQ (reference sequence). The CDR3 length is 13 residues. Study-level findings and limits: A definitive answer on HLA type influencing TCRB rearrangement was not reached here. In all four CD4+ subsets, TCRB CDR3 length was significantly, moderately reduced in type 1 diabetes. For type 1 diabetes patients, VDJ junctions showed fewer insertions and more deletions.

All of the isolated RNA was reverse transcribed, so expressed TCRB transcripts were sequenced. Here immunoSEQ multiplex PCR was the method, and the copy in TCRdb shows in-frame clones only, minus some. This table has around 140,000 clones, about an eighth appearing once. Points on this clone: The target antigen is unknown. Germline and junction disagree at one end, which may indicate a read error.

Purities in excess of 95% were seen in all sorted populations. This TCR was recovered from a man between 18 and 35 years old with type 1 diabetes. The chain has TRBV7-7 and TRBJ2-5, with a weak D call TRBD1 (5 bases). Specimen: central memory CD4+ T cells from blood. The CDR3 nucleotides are TGTGCTAGCAGCTCGTCAGGGATAGAGACCCAGTACTTC. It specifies CASSSSGIETQYF. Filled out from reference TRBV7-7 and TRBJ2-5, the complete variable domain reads GAGVSQSPRYKVTKRGQDVTLRCDPISSHATLYWYQQALGQGPEFLTYFNYEAQPDKSGLPSDRFSAERPEGSISTLTIQRTEQRDSAMYRCASSSSGIETQYFGPGTRLLVL.